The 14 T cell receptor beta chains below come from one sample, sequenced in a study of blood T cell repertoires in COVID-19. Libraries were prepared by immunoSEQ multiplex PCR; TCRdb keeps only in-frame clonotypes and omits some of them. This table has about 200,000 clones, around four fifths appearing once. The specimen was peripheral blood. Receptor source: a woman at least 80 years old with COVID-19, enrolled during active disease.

CDR3: CASSEQMFNEQFF. CDR3 sequence (DNA): TGTGCCAGCAGTGAACAGATGTTCAATGAGCAGTTCTTC. The chain joins TRBV2 to TRBJ2-1, with D uncertain. The V gene's germline CDR1 is SNHLY and CDR2 FYNNEI. The CDR3 has 13 amino acids. V lost 2 bases to trimming and J lost 6 bases, with 8 bases between them.

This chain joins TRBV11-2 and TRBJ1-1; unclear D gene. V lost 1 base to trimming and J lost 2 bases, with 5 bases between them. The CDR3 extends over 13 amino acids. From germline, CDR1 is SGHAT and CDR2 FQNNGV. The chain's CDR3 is CASSLGYNTEAFF. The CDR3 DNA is TGTGCCAGCAGCTTAGGTTATAACACTGAAGCTTTCTTT.

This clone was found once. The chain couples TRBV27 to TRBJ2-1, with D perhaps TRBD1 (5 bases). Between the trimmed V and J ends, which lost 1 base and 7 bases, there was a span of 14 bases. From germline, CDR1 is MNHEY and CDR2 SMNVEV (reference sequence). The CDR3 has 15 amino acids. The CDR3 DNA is TGTGCCAGCAGTTTATGGCTCTCCTACAGGAATGAGCAGTTCTTC. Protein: CASSLWLSYRNEQFF.

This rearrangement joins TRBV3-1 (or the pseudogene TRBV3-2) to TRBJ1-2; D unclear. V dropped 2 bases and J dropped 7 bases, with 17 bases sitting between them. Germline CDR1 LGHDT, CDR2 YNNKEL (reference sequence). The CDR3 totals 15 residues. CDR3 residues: CASSQNLLAPGGYTF. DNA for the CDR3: TGTGCCAGCAGCCAAAACTTGCTTGCCCCGGGTGGCTACACCTTC.

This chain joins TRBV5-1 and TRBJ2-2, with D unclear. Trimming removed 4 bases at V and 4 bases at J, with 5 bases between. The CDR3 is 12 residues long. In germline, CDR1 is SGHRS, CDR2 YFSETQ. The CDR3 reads CASSHTTGELFF. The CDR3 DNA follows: TGCGCCAGCAGCCACACCACCGGGGAGCTGTTTTTT.

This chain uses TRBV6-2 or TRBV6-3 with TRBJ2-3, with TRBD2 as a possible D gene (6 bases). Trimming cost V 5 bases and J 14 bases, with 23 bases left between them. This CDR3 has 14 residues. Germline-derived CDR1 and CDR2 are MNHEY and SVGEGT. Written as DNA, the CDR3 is TGTGCCAGCAGTACGGGAGTCCCCGTCTCCGGTGGGTATTTT. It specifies CASSTGVPVSGGYF.

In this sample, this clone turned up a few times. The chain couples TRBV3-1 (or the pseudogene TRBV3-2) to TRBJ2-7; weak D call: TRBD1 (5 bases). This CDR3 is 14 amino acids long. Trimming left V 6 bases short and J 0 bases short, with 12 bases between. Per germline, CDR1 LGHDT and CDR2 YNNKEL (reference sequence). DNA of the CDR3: TGTGCCAGCAGTTTGGGGCCCCTCTCCTACGAGCAGTACTTC. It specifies CASSLGPLSYEQYF.

The CDR3 protein is CASSRQGINSPLHF. The CDR3 DNA is TGTGCCAGCAGCCGACAGGGAATCAATTCACCCCTCCACTTT. The chain joins TRBV11-2 to TRBJ1-6; 7 bases fit TRBD1. Germline V gene data show CDR1 as SGHAT and CDR2 as FQNNGV. CDR3 length: 14 amino acids. With 5 bases clipped from V and 7 bases from J, the junction kept 5 bases outside the gene matches.

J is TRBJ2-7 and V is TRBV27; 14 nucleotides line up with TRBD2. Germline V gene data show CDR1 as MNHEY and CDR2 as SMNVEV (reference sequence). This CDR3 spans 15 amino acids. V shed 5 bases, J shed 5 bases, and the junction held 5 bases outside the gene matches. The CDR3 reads CASSLRLAGGNEQYF. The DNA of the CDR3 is TGTGCCAGCAGTCTGAGACTAGCGGGAGGGAACGAGCAGTACTTC.

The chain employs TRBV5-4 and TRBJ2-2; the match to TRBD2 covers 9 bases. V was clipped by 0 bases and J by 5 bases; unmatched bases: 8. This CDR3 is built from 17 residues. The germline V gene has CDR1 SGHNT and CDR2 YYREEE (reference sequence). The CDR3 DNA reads TGTGCCAGCAGCTTGGCCGGGTTAGCGGGGGTGACCGGGGAGCTGTTTTTT. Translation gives CASSLAGLAGVTGELFF. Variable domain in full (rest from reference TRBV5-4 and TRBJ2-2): ETGVTQSPTHLIKTRGQQVTLRCSSQSGHNTVSWYQQALGQGPQFIFQYYREEENGRGNFPPRFSGLQFPNYSSELNVNALELDDSALYLCASSLAGLAGVTGELFFGEGSRLTVL.

The CDR3: CASSLLPLSGGDNEQFF. The CDR3, as DNA: TGTGCCAGCAGCCTCCTCCCCTTGAGCGGGGGGGACAATGAGCAGTTCTTC. The rearrangement joins TRBV7-3 to TRBJ2-1, with TRBD2 identical over 10 bases. Germline V gene lookup returns CDR1 SGHTA and CDR2 FQGTGA. This CDR3 contains 17 residues. V shed 5 bases and J 5 bases; nucleotides not matched to a gene: 12.

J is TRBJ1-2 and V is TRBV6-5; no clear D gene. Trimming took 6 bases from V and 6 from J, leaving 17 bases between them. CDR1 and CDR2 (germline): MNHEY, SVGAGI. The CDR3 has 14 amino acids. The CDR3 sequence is CASRLSDKRNGYTF. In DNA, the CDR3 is TGTGCCAGCAGGCTGTCCGACAAGCGGAATGGCTACACCTTC.

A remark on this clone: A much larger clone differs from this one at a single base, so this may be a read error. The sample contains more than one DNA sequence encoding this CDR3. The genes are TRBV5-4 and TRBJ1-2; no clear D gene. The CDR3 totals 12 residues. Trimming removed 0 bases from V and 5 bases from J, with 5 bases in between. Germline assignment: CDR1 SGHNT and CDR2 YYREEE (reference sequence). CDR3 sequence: CASSLDGYGYTF. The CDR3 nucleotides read TGTGCCAGCAGCTTGGACGGGTATGGCTACACCTTC.

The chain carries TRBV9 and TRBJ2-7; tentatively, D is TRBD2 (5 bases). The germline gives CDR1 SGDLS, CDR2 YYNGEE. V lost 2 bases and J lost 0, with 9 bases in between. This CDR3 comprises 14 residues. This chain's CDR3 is CASSVSAYSYEQYF. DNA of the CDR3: TGTGCCAGCAGCGTTAGCGCCTACTCCTACGAGCAGTACTTC. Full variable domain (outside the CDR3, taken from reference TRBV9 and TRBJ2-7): DSGVTQTPKHLITATGQRVTLRCSPRSGDLSVYWYQQSLDQGLQFLIQYYNGEERAKGNILERFSAQQFPDLHSELNLSSLELGDSALYFCASSVSAYSYEQYFGPGTRLTVT.